The clone carrying this T cell receptor beta chain was seen only a few times. Its antigen is still unknown. TCRbeta library preparation incorporated unique molecular identifiers. TCRdb used MiXCR to reprocess the PCR reads, holding one entry per CDR3 protein. The data contain about 70,000 distinct CDR3 sequences, 9.5% to 13% of them singletons. This entry belongs to a study of T-cell reconstitution after alpha-beta-depleted transplantation in children. Notes on the study in general: As was reported, about two months after transplant, alpha-beta T cells came from several hundred expanded graft clones. At day 60, the high TCRbeta diversity found in some patients originated from recipient T cells and thymic progenitors that had survived. T-cell counts and diversity at one year post-transplant came mainly from newly produced T cells.

The CDR3 consists of 13 residues. Per germline, CDR1 SGHAT and CDR2 FQNNGV. V lost 8 bases and J lost 8, with 13 bases in between. The material sequenced was PBMCs, taken before TCRalphabeta/CD19-depleted stem cell transplant. The chain couples TRBV11-2 to TRBJ1-6; D possibly corresponds to TRBD1 (6 bases). This receptor was taken from a boy aged 10-17 years with acute myeloid leukemia, due to receive a stem cell transplant. The CDR3 loop is CASGRDTYSPLHF. DNA of the CDR3: TGTGCCAGCGGAAGGGACACATATTCACCCCTCCACTTT.